Each of the 14 T cell receptor beta chains below was sequenced from the same sample in a study of T-cell reconstitution after alpha-beta-depleted transplantation in children (dated by TCRdb to 2016 to 2018). Library preparation was by PCR. Instrument used: Illumina HiSeq 2500. TCR library preparation used molecular barcoding, with unique molecular identifiers applied to normalize quantification of the TCRbeta repertoire. The raw public reads went through TCRdb reprocessing: fastp at Q25, MiXCR clone calling, in-frame beta chains kept. One record per CDR3 amino acid sequence lists the most common genes and DNA. The sample table holds more than 200,000 distinct CDR3 sequences, of which roughly a quarter were seen once. Of the sample, 4% to 5.5% falls within the top ten clones. The label giving this sample's treatment or condition can be read as: allogeneic hematopoietic cell transplantation with graft depleted of TCRalphabeta T cells and CD19 B cells.

Here the sequenced sample was PBMCs, mostly from graft donor cells, taken 360 days after TCRalphabeta/CD19-depleted stem cell transplant. These receptor sequences come from a female patient aged 2-10 years who had a stem cell transplant for congenital amegakaryocytic thrombocytopenia, so the T cells may come from the graft donor.

The sample holds many counts of this clonotype. V gene TRBV10-1 combines with J gene TRBJ2-2, with 10 bases identical to TRBD1. The CDR3 loop spans 15 amino acids. With 7 bases clipped from V and 6 bases from J, the junction kept 8 bases outside the gene matches. The V gene's germline CDR1 is WNHNN and CDR2 SYGVQD (reference sequence). CDR3 sequence: CASTSTGGAPGELFF. In nucleotides, the CDR3 is TGCGCCAGCACCTCGACAGGGGGCGCCCCCGGGGAGCTGTTTTTT.

V gene TRBV4-1 combines with J gene TRBJ2-7; 8 bases are a match to TRBD2. The CDR3 loop spans 17 amino acids. The ends lost 1 base at V and 3 bases at J; junction bases unmatched: 11. Germline CDR1 MGHRA, CDR2 YSYEKL. The CDR3 coding sequence is TGCGCCAGCAGCCAAGTTATTACAGCGGGAGTCATCTACGAGCAGTACTTC. Protein product: CASSQVITAGVIYEQYF.

This rearrangement joins TRBV27 to TRBJ2-2, with D perhaps TRBD1 or TRBD2 (6 bases each). This CDR3 is 16 amino acids long. The V gene lost 3 bases and the J gene lost 4 bases, with 15 bases spanning the gap. CDR1 and CDR2 from the germline V gene are MNHEY and SMNVEV (reference sequence). This CDR3 reads CASSFRGRGGTGELFF. The DNA for the CDR3 is TGTGCCAGCAGTTTCCGGGGGCGGGGTGGCACCGGGGAGCTGTTTTTT.

This clonotype was counted at least ten times. The rearrangement links TRBV28 to TRBJ1-3; D is unclear. Per germline, CDR1 MDHEN and CDR2 SYDVKM. The CDR3 runs 17 residues. V shed 2 bases and J shed 0 bases, with 14 bases lying between them. CDR3 region: CASSLSVSADSGNTIYF. The CDR3 DNA sequence: TGTGCCAGCAGTTTAAGTGTGTCTGCAGACTCTGGAAACACCATATATTTT.

This clonotype turned up a few times. The germline gene is not matched at one end of the junction; a read error may be the cause. The chain couples TRBV19 to TRBJ2-3; 9 bases line up with TRBD1. Per germline, CDR1 LNHDA and CDR2 SQIVND (reference sequence). CDR3 length equals 13 residues. CDR3 bases: TGTGCCAGTAGTGTAGACAGGGGGGATACGCAGTATTTT. This codes for CASSVDRGDTQYF.

This clonotype was observed at least ten times. Here the CDR3 reads CASSWTAYEQYF. CDR3 bases: TGTGCCAGCAGTTGGACAGCTTACGAGCAGTACTTC. This rearrangement joins TRBV12-3 or TRBV12-4 to TRBJ2-7; perhaps TRBD1 as D (6 bases). Trimming shortened V by 4 bases and J by 4 bases, and 8 bases separated the two germline ends. The CDR3 consists of 12 residues.

The rearrangement joins TRBV9 to TRBJ1-1; D is unclear. V shed 3 bases and J shed 1 base, with 10 bases lying between them. CDR1 and CDR2 (germline): SGDLS, YYNGEE. The CDR3 contains 14 residues. CDR3 amino acids: CASSGRPGNTEAFF. The CDR3 DNA follows: TGTGCCAGCAGCGGCCGCCCAGGGAACACTGAAGCTTTCTTT.

CDR3 amino acids: CASTRDSGDSNQPQHF. CDR3 in DNA: TGTGCCAGCACACGGGACAGTGGCGATAGCAATCAGCCCCAGCATTTT. The chain is built from TRBV2 and TRBJ1-5; 7 bases are a match to TRBD1. J was trimmed by 0 bases and V by 7 bases; bases with no gene match: 9. The germline gives CDR1 SNHLY, CDR2 FYNNEI. This CDR3 spans 16 amino acids.

This clonotype turned up a few times. The rearrangement joins TRBV5-1 to TRBJ2-5, with TRBD2 identical over 8 bases. The V and J ends lost 1 base and 4 bases, in that order; junction bases with no gene match: 3. Germline lookup yields CDR1 SGHRS and CDR2 YFSETQ. The CDR3 spans 14 residues. CDR3 loop: CASSLRLAGETQYF. In DNA, the CDR3 is TGCGCCAGCAGCTTGAGGCTAGCGGGAGAGACCCAGTACTTC.

This chain links TRBV11-2 with TRBJ1-1; D gene ambiguous. Germline loops: CDR1 SGHAT, CDR2 FQNNGV. V shed 5 bases and J shed 1 base, with 14 bases lying between them. The CDR3 contains 15 residues. The DNA of the CDR3 is TGTGCCAGCAGCCAAGACGGATGGGGGAACACTGAAGCTTTCTTT. This sequence encodes CASSQDGWGNTEAFF.

This clonotype turned up a few times. The chain has TRBV5-1 and TRBJ2-2, with D uncertain. Trimming removed 1 base from V and 7 bases from J, with 17 bases in between. CDR3 size: 16 residues. Germline CDR1 is SGHRS and CDR2 is YFSETQ. The CDR3 sequence is CASSLFSRTQNGELFF. The CDR3 coding sequence is TGCGCCAGCAGCTTGTTCTCTCGTACTCAAAACGGGGAGCTGTTTTTT.

The gene calls are TRBV12-3 or TRBV12-4 and TRBJ2-5, with D unresolved. The V end was cut by 2 bases, the J end by 2 bases, with 12 bases between. The CDR3 is 15 residues long. DNA of the CDR3: TGTGCCAGCAGTTTAAACTTCGACTTTCAAGAGACCCAGTACTTC. Amino acids: CASSLNFDFQETQYF.

This clonotype came up a few times. The rearrangement links TRBV20-1 to TRBJ2-3; 11 bases are shared with TRBD2. Germline CDR1 and CDR2: DFQATT and SNEGSKA (reference sequence). The CDR3 runs to 14 residues. CDR3: CSPHLAGGSDTQYF. The CDR3 DNA is TGCAGCCCCCACCTAGCGGGAGGTTCTGATACGCAGTATTTT.

This clonotype was recorded a few times. V usage is TRBV12-3 or TRBV12-4 and J usage is TRBJ2-2; no clear D gene. Deletions cut 0 bases from V and 4 bases from J, with 6 bases between. This CDR3 is built from 14 residues. The CDR3 DNA is TGTGCCAGCAGTTTAGCCAGCCTCACCGGGGAGCTGTTTTTT. It specifies CASSLASLTGELFF.